The clone carrying this T cell receptor (beta chain) was counted only a few times. Antigen: not known. CDR3 length equals 13 residues. V lost 4 bases, J lost 9 bases, and 13 bases lay in between. These data originate in a study of neurological immune-mediated disorders. Study conclusions and caveats: In multiple sclerosis patients, the repertoire cluster was unrelated to clinical or MRI findings. Private repertoires in all groups were suggested by the absence of shared CDR3 amino acid sequences among expanded clones across subjects.

Every sequencing run drew on 15-18 subjects and yielded over 160 million TCR-beta sequences. TCRdb analysed the 5' RACE reads with MiXCR anew, one entry per CDR3 protein. The profile covers roughly 67,000 distinct CDR3 sequences, with under 5% appearing a single time and about 2.4% taken by the ten largest. This chain joins TRBV12-3 or TRBV12-4 and TRBJ1-5, with TRBD1 as a possible D gene (6 bases). The sample taken for sequencing was PBMCs. The receptor was isolated from a man in his fifties with multiple sclerosis. The CDR3 region is CASSWTARWPQHF. In DNA form, the CDR3 reads TGTGCCAGCAGTTGGACAGCTCGGTGGCCCCAGCATTTT.